This T cell receptor (beta chain) derives from a study of blood T cell repertoires in COVID-19. The wider study: In each case, the material was cDNA or gDNA derived from T cells, B-cell-depleted T cells, or PBMCs.

In germline, CDR1 is KGHDR, CDR2 SFDVKD. The CDR3 has 12 amino acids. Trimming took 5 bases from V and 3 from J, leaving 7 bases between them. Per the study methods: Amplification with reference gene primers provided the estimates of nucleated cell counts. Profiling relied on immunoSEQ multiplex PCR, and the TCRdb table lists in-frame clones only, not all of them. Clone size and the V and J calls come from that table; the DNA yielded D and trimming. The sample carries 310,000 or so clones, around nine tenths recorded once. The TCR originated in a woman between 50 and 59 years old with active or convalescent COVID-19. The chain joins TRBV24-1 to TRBJ2-7, with D possibly TRBD2 on 5 matching bases. Sequencing was carried out using peripheral blood. In DNA form, the CDR3 reads TGTGCCACCAGTGTCAGCGGCTACGAGCAGTACTTC. Protein sequence: CATSVSGYEQYF.